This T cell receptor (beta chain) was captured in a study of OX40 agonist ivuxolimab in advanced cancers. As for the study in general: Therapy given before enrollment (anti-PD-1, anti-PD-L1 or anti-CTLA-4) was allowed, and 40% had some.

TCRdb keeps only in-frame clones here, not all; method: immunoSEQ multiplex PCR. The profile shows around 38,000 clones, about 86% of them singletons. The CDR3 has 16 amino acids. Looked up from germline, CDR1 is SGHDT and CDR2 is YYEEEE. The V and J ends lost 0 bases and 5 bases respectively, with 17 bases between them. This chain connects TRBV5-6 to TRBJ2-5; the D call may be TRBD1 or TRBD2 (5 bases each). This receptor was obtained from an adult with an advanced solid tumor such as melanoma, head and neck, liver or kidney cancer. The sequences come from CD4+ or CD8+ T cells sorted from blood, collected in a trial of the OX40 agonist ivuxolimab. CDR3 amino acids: CASSLGGRARVETQYF. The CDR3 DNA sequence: TGTGCCAGCAGCTTGGGGGGCAGGGCGCGGGTGGAGACCCAGTACTTC.